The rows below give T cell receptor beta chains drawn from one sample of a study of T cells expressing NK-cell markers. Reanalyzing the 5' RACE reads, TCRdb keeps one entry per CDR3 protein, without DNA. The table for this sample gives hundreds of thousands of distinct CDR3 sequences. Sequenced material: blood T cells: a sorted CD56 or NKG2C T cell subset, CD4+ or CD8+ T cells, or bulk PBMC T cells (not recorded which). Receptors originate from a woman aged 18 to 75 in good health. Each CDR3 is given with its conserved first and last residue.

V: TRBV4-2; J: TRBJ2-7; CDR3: CASSQDVDYEQYF
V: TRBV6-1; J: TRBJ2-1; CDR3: CASSRGLAGIHEQFF
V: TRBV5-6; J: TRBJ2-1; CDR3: CASSPYRLAGLYNEQFF
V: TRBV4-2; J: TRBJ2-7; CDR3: CASSQDGVFGQYF
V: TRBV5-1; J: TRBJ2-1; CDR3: CASSLAGGLANEQFF
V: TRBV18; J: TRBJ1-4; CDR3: CASSPPGASGEKLFF
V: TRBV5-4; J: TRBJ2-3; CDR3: CASSLGGPGRDTQYF
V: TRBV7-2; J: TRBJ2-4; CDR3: CASSMGAKNIQYF
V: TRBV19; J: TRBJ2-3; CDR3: CASTRQGLLADTQYF
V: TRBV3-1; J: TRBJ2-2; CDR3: CASSQGDRTNGELFF
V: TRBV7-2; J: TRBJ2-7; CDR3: CASSFALAGGAYEQYF
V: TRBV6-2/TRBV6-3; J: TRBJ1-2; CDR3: CASSSSGYYGYTF
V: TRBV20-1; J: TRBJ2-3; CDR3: CSVPRLTTRDTQYF
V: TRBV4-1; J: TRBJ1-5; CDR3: CASSQWGVGNQPQHF
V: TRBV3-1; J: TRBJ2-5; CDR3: CASSPRLAGRAETQYF
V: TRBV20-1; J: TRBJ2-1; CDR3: CSAGPLAGGPNEQFF
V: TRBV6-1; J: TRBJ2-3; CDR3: CASGAPASGLTDTQYF
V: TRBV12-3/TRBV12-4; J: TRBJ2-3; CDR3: CASSLGQGPSTDTQYF
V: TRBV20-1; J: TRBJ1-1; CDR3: CSARWGQGETEAFF
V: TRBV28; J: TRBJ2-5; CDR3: CASSQRGGAQETQYF
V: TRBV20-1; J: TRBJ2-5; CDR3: CSANWIQETQYF
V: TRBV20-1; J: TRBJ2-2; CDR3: CSARFVGTGELFF
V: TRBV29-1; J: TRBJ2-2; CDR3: CSVEDSTGELFF
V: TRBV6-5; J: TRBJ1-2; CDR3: CASSYDNYGYTF
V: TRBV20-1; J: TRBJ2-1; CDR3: CSAPVGPTSSYNEQFF